There are a few counts of the clone carrying this T cell receptor beta chain. This CDR3 has 14 residues. After removal of 9 bases from V and 6 bases from J, the junction contained 10 bases not matched to a gene. Germline-derived CDR1 and CDR2 are MGHRA and YSYEKL. Combining iRepertoire HTBI primers with Arm-PCR of CDR3 regions, the authors built TCR beta libraries. One entry per CDR3 protein results from TCRdb running MiXCR on the multiplex PCR reads. The data hold about 400,000 distinct CDR3 sequences, with approximately 15% observed a single time. The data belong to a study of regulatory T cells in long-lasting Graves disease. As to time point: newly diagnosed GD, antithyroid drugs for less than 3 months. Extracted RNA from PBMCs served as the source of the TCR library. These records were also assigned to another study, of T cells in Graves' hyperthyroidism and ophthalmopathy. According to that study: Blood also carried most thyroid clonotypes expanded above 0.001.

This receptor was taken from a woman aged 40 to 50 with Graves disease. V gene TRBV4-1 combines with J gene TRBJ1-2, with 10 positions matching TRBD1. Sequencing was performed on peripheral blood mononuclear cells (PBMCs), taken at new diagnosis, from a patient treated with antithyroid drugs. The chain's CDR3 is CASQTGGGDDGYTF. The CDR3 DNA is TGCGCCAGTCAGACAGGGGGCGGGGACGATGGCTACACCTTC.